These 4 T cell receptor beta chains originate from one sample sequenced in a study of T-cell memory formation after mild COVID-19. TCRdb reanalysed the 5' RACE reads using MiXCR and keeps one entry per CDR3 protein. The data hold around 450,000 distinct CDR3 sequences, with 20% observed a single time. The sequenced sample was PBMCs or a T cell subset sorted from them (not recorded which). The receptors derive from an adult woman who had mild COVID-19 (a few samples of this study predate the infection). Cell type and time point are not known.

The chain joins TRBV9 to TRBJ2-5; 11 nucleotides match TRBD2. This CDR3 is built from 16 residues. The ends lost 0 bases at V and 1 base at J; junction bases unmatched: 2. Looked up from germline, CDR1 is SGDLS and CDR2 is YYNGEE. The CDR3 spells CASSVGLAGLQETQYF. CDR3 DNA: TGTGCCAGCAGCGTAGGACTAGCGGGACTCCAAGAGACCCAGTACTTC. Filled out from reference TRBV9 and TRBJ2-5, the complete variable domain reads DSGVTQTPKHLITATGQRVTLRCSPRSGDLSVYWYQQSLDQGLQFLIQYYNGEERAKGNILERFSAQQFPDLHSELNLSSLELGDSALYFCASSVGLAGLQETQYFGPGTRLLVL.

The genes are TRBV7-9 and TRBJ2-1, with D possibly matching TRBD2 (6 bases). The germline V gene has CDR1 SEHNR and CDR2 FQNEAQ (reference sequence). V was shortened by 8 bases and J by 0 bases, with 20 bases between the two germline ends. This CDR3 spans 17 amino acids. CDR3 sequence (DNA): TGTGCCAGCCGTTCCGGTACGGGAGTCCCCTCCTACAATGAGCAGTTCTTC. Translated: CASRSGTGVPSYNEQFF. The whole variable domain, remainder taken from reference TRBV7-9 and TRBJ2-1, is DTGVSQNPRHKITKRGQNVTFRCDPISEHNRLYWYRQTLGQGPEFLTYFQNEAQLEKSRLLSDRFSAERPKGSFSTLEIQRTEQGDSAMYLCASRSGTGVPSYNEQFFGPGTRLTVL.

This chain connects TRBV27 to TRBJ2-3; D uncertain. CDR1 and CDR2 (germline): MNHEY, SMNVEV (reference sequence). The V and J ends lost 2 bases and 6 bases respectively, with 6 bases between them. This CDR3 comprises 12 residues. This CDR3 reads CASSLKGDTQYF. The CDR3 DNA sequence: TGTGCCAGCAGTTTAAAAGGTGATACGCAGTATTTT.

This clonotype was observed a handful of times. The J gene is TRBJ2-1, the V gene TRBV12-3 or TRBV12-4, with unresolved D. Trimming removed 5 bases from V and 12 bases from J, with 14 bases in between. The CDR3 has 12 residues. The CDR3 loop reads CASSLEINRQFF. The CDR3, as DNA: TGTGCCAGCAGTCTGGAGATTAACCGGCAGTTCTTC.